This is a list of T cell receptor beta chains from one sample in a study of Ad26.COV2.S vaccination and SARS-CoV-2 variants. Here immunoSEQ multiplex PCR was the method, and the copy in TCRdb shows in-frame clones only, minus some. The repertoire has more than 120,000 clones, roughly 88% of them found once; the top ten carry 5%. Here the sequenced sample was peripheral blood, taken after recovery from COVID-19. Receptors originate from a human donor who had recovered from COVID-19. Both conserved end residues are part of each CDR3. Each record gives: V gene, D gene, J gene, clone size, CDR3 protein, CDR3 DNA. A D gene is named only where the DNA matches it firmly. Size is omitted from some rows. Given values are once, few, many or a class for expanded clones.

>TRBV5-6|TRBD2|TRBJ2-5|.
CASSLRSTSAVQETQYF
TGTGCCAGCAGCTTGCGTTCTACTAGCGCGGTACAAGAGACCCAGTACTTC
>TRBV27|.|TRBJ2-7|few
CASSFHAPGSYEQYF
TGTGCCAGCAGTTTTCACGCGCCCGGATCCTACGAGCAGTACTTC
>TRBV4-3|.|TRBJ1-1|.
CASSPPGERNTEAFF
TGCGCCAGCAGCCCACCCGGGGAGAGGAACACTGAAGCTTTCTTT
>TRBV30|.|TRBJ1-4|.
CAWSSRDEKLFF
TGTGCCTGGAGTAGCAGGGACGAAAAACTGTTTTTT
>TRBV19|TRBD1|TRBJ1-4|.
CASTGQGDHPDEKLFF
TGTGCCAGTACGGGACAGGGGGATCACCCCGACGAAAAACTGTTTTTT
>TRBV30|.|TRBJ1-1|.
CAWTATEAFF
TGTGCCTGGACAGCCACTGAAGCTTTCTTT
>TRBV6-5|.|TRBJ1-1|.
CASSYSVSTEAFF
TGTGCCAGCAGTTACTCTGTAAGCACTGAAGCTTTCTTT
>TRBV6-6|.|TRBJ1-5|.
CATQDSNQPQHF
TGTGCCACCCAAGATAGCAATCAGCCCCAGCATTTT
>TRBV7-9|.|TRBJ2-1|few
CASRWEWSPNFDEQFF
TGTGCCAGCAGATGGGAGTGGAGCCCGAACTTCGATGAGCAGTTCTTC
>TRBV7-9|.|TRBJ2-1|.
CATFRGALDNEQFF
TGTGCCACCTTCCGGGGCGCACTGGACAATGAGCAGTTCTTC
>TRBV6-5|TRBD1|TRBJ2-2|.
CASMGQGSNTGELFF
TGTGCCAGCATGGGACAGGGATCGAACACCGGGGAGCTGTTTTTT
>TRBV30|.|TRBJ2-5|.
CAWTSPGKTKETQYF
TGTGCCTGGACCTCACCGGGAAAGACAAAAGAGACCCAGTACTTC
>TRBV28|.|TRBJ1-5|.
CASSSGFSNQPQHF
TGTGCCAGCAGTTCCGGTTTTAGCAATCAGCCCCAGCATTTT
>TRBV3-1/TRBV3-2|.|TRBJ2-1|.
CASSQDSRPGLVYNEQFF
TGTGCCAGCAGCCAAGACTCGAGGCCGGGACTGGTATACAATGAGCAGTTCTTC
>TRBV28|TRBD2|TRBJ2-3|once
CASSGLAGGPDTQYF
TGTGCCAGCAGCGGACTAGCGGGGGGGCCGGATACGCAGTATTTT
>TRBV7-8|TRBD2|TRBJ2-7|.
CASSDPRGARYEQYF
TGTGCCAGCAGCGATCCGCGGGGGGCGAGGTACGAGCAGTACTTC
>TRBV28|.|TRBJ1-6|.
CASSSPGGSSYNSPLHF
TGTGCCAGCAGTTCCCCGGGGGGGAGCTCCTATAATTCACCCCTCCACTTT